This TCR beta chain is from a study of cytomegalovirus exposure and HLA in healthy donors (dated 2017 in TCRdb). Concerning the study at large: An earlier analysis of 550 to 700 of the donors reported about 250 Gb of sequence data and 100 million to 130 million unique TCR beta sequences from roughly 200 million T cells. To decide whether each TCR beta V gene segment behaved as functional or pseudogenic, an earlier analysis of approximately 600 of the donors relied on high-throughput TCR beta sequencing. All discovery cohort repertoires had been generated on a single sequencing platform. Rather than using new phenotypic data, the later analysis identified candidate immune exposures from TCR beta sequences and from how often those sequences occurred across donors. The study profiled the T cell repertoires of 666 subjects by immunosequencing and related them to cytomegalovirus serostatus. The number of donors typed differed by locus, with roughly 629-640 for A, B, C, DRB1 and DQB1, around 500 for DQA1, 600 to 610 for DPA1, and some 440 for DPB1. Besides the first cohort of some 670 subjects, a separate validation cohort made up of 120 different subjects was used. In a later analysis, previously published TCR beta repertoires from 550 to 750 donors were re-analyzed and high-resolution HLA genotyping was added so that TCR occurrence patterns could be studied. Roughly 5 DR-DQ haplotypes were treated as single units for association and clustering because of strong linkage in the cohort. An early release that covered about 600 HLA-typed donors contained around 300 gigabases of sequencing data and about 84 million unique TCR sequences. Both class I and class II loci were covered by HLA typing, at four-digit resolution. The study aimed to test whether cataloging public T cell receptors could reveal signatures of past pathogen exposure. Genome-wide SNP genotypes for about 65% of the roughly 670 donors were used in a later genetic analysis, which treated that subset as a discovery cohort. The study combined high-throughput TCR immunosequencing, statistical association of individual TCRs with disease status, and machine learning to predict cytomegalovirus infection status. On average, 235,054 unique TCR beta nucleotide sequences were sequenced per donor among a few hundred genotyped donors of the cohort, with 15% to 20% of those sequences being non-productive. Of the 398 genotyped donors, 65% to 90% fell in the genetic ancestry cluster associated with self-reported Caucasian donors. Alongside the repertoire data, information on donor age, sex, ethnicity and CMV serostatus was compiled. Overall results and qualifications from the work: CMV serostatus was the only immune exposure information available for the cohort. Because counts were too low, about 17 rarely observed V segments, including chromosome 9 orphons, were excluded from the earlier analysis of a few hundred of the donors. When HLA alleles, especially DR and DQ, strongly co-occurred, attributing TCR associations to individual alleles was difficult. Broadly in line with IMGT annotations, most TCR beta V segments showed up in productive rearrangements about 87% or about 30% of the time in an earlier analysis of several hundred of the donors. Because HLA typing was unavailable for some donors at each locus, only the typed subset was used in association tests. In vitro tests confirmed that a few of the cytomegalovirus-associated TCR beta chains recognize cytomegalovirus antigens. Across donors, most TCR sequences were observed very rarely, whereas some public TCRs were present in many individuals. A later analysis found that TCR association rates varied across HLA loci, with DRB1 alleles showing the most associated TCRs and HLA-C alleles the fewest. Some IMGT-functional V segments, including TRBV6-2 and TRBV6-3, could not be distinguished by the 87-base-pair reads and were therefore excluded. In the study, around 150 TCR beta chains were listed as associated with cytomegalovirus. In both the original and validation cohorts, the classifier was reported to diagnose cytomegalovirus status with high specificity and sensitivity. It was suggested by the authors that the approach could potentially be generalized to other disease states and immunological phenotypes. According to a later analysis, parvovirus B19, influenza, CMV and Epstein-Barr virus appeared linked to several top co-occurrence clusters. The presence/absence analyses assumed that sequencing depth was roughly uniform across donors, and that assumption may not be true. The sequencing pipeline was judged likely to have produced a cluster of highly shared sequence variants as a technical artifact. Most CMV-associated TCR beta chains appeared to be HLA-restricted in a later analysis, and the HLA associations seemed to be driven largely by CMV exposure. Correlated functional status among segregating V segments might reflect linkage disequilibrium, but an unknown experimental factor could not be ruled out. In a later analysis, HLA-associated TCR beta chains were found to be more clonally expanded and to have lower generation probabilities than equally common non-associated chains. Compared with the approximately 670-donor mean, donors in an Asian-associated ancestry cluster had fewer N-insertions in productive TCRs, according to a later genetic analysis. In a later analysis, some 18,000 TCR beta sequences were associated with specific HLA alleles at a false discovery rate of 0.05. V-gene and J-gene trimming of TCR beta chains was associated with a missense DCLRE1C variant in a later genetic analysis, and the association was replicated in an independent cohort. The cohort was sequenced for TCR beta chains only, and without alpha or paired-chain data the features that could be detected were limited. A further reported finding was that TCR beta sequences accurately predicted the HLA-A and HLA-B alleles for most subjects in the first cohort.

From the cysteine through the phenylalanine, the CDR3 covers 13 amino acids. Kept here is only the CDR3 DNA, which spans 39 bases and is read in frame from base 1. Trimming takes 2 bases from V and 4 bases from J, and the germline ends sit 8 bases apart. CDR1 and CDR2 were assigned from the germline V gene as MNHEY and SVGAGI. In total, roughly 670 healthy bone marrow donors made up the cohort. At the time of sampling, every cohort member was nominally healthy, though immune exposures that went unrecorded were likely present. The donor tested CMV seronegative and was one of the 352 seronegative cohort members. A peripheral blood sample was provided by each donor, and peripheral blood mononuclear cells were used for TCR beta sequencing. Genomic DNA extraction from the blood cell samples was performed with the Qiagen DNeasy Blood Extraction Kit. Receptor libraries were prepared by the immunoSEQ multiplex PCR assay. A mixture of 60 forward primers for TCR Vbeta segments and 13 reverse primers for TCR Jbeta segments was used in the multiplex PCR. The CDR3 region of rearranged TCR beta genes was amplified from genomic DNA with a multiplex PCR assay. Amplified TCR beta libraries were sequenced as 87-base-pair reads on the Illumina HiSeq System. On the authors' methods: In a later analysis, approximately 74 million unique TCR beta chains were counted across the approximately 670 repertoires, and roughly 11 million of these chains were shared by at least two donors. To remove PCR and sequencing errors, raw reads were error-corrected and collapsed into unique sequences using a nearest-neighbor algorithm that merged closely related sequences. CDR3 sequences were aligned to IMGT reference sequences to assign V, D and J gene segments. For a sequence to be retained, a match of at least six nucleotides to both a V gene segment and a J gene segment was required. Rearrangements were called productive when the CDR3 lacked stop codons and stayed in frame with V and J; all others were non-productive. CDR3 was defined by IMGT convention, running from the second conserved V-encoded cysteine to the conserved J-encoded phenylalanine. The earlier analysis of some 580 of the donors excluded any sequence lacking an unambiguous match to a single V gene segment. In an earlier analysis of 587 of the donors, V segments were called functional above 56.7% productive rearrangements and were called segregating when the between-donor standard deviation exceeded 5%. A statistical classification framework was developed to diagnose cytomegalovirus status using the catalog of TCR beta chain sequences. V and J gene assignment, in a later analysis, came from comparing TCR nucleotide sequences with IMGT/GENE-DB human TR gene sequences. In a later analysis, CDR3 sequences and most-parsimonious VDJ recombination scenarios were assigned using the TCRdist pipeline. A later analysis defined each TCR beta chain by its CDR3 amino acid sequence plus V-gene family, and excluded reads lacking a unique V-gene family. As a way to deal with suspected cross-contamination and a sequencing artifact, a later analysis dropped hundreds of nucleotide sequences that were highly shared and had low generation probability. For each public chain, a later analysis derived a clonal expansion index from normalized ranks of inferred template counts within each repertoire. In a later analysis, generation probabilities were computed using a VDJ recombination model fitted to out-of-frame rearrangements, and the results were checked against IGoR. A later analysis scored TCR-TCR, TCR-HLA and TCR-CMV co-occurrence with hypergeometric tests, applying a repertoire-size bias correction to TCR pairs. To estimate false discovery rates, a later analysis permuted the HLA or CMV assignments 20 times. A later analysis grouped co-occurring TCRs with DBSCAN, adding TCRdist sequence similarity when clustering within HLA-allele-positive subsets. Repertoires with fewer than 30,000 or more than 120,000 public chains were left out of co-occurrence clustering, as were roughly five repertoires with anomalous nucleotide sharing. TCRdb retrieved this table from immuneACCESS and kept in-frame rearrangements only. Not all clones are present; in checked studies, unresolved V genes account for under half, and no reason is known for the remainder. The V and J calls and clone size are taken from that table; D and trimming were inferred from the DNA. Across this sample there are 200,000 to 250,000 clones, with roughly 91% seen only once. In total, the top ten clones hold around 1% of the sample.

Comment on this clone: Its antigen specificity is not known. Base qualities are not at hand, and no much larger clone is one base apart.

This sequence originates from a woman in her late teens or twenties in good health and CMV-seronegative. Sequenced sample: PBMCs. This chain is built from TRBV6-5 and TRBJ1-1; TRBD1 is a weak D gene call, 5 bases matching. The CDR3 reads CASSYVGGTEAFF. The DNA sequence is TGTGCCAGCAGTTACGTCGGGGGCACTGAAGCTTTCTTT.